Each of the 13 T cell receptor beta chains below was sequenced from the same sample in a study of CXCR3-negative and CXCR3-positive naive CD8 T cells. TRB cDNA libraries were made by UMI-labeled 5' RACE. TCRdb reprocessed the 5' RACE reads, with one entry per CDR3 protein and no DNA. Here the sample table reports over 35,000 distinct CDR3 sequences. The sequencing sample was made of naive CXCR3- CD8+ T cells from blood. Subset in this sample: CD45RO-CCR7+CD27+CD95- naive CD8+ T cells lacking CXCR3 (TNR3-). The receptors were sampled from a human donor in good health. Some clones in this sample may be carry-over from other donors' samples.

The V gene is TRBV12-3 or TRBV12-4, the J gene TRBJ2-1. The CDR3 is 13 amino acids. The CDR3: CASSFEVHNEQFF.

V usage is TRBV6-2 or TRBV6-3 and J usage is TRBJ2-2; lacking DNA, the TRBD2 call made by TCRdb goes unchecked. The CDR3 spans 15 residues. Per the germline V gene, CDR1 is MNHEY and CDR2 is SVGEGT. The CDR3 region is CASDHQGLNTGELFF.

The chain is built from TRBV6-2 or TRBV6-3 and TRBJ2-5; TCRdb designates TRBD1, a call that cannot be tested without DNA. This CDR3 spans 12 amino acids. Germline V lookup: CDR1 MNHEY, CDR2 SVGEGT. The CDR3 protein is CANVTGKETQYF.

V and J are TRBV7-9 and TRBJ1-2. The CDR3 contains 12 residues. The germline gives CDR1 SEHNR, CDR2 FQNEAQ (reference sequence). The CDR3 loop is CASSPVIRGYTF.

The J gene is TRBJ2-5, the V gene TRBV29-1; lacking DNA, the TRBD1 call made by TCRdb goes unchecked. Germline CDR1 and CDR2: SQVTM and ANQGSEA. CDR3 length: 13 residues. Here the CDR3 reads CSVDQQDLATQYF.

This sequence joins TRBV7-9 and TRBJ2-3; there is no DNA to check the TCRdb D call of TRBD1. Germline CDR1 is SEHNR and CDR2 is FQNEAQ (reference sequence). There are 16 residues in the CDR3. CDR3 amino acids: CASSFPQAIGTDTQYF.

This rearrangement joins TRBV28 to TRBJ2-2; the D call from TCRdb, TRBD1, cannot be confirmed without DNA. Germline values: CDR1 MDHEN, CDR2 SYDVKM. This CDR3 is 19 amino acids long. CDR3 protein: CASRHRGSGQGMDTGELFF.

This sequence joins TRBV28 and TRBJ2-3; TCRdb outputs TRBD2, but without DNA this stays unchecked. Germline lookup yields CDR1 MDHEN and CDR2 SYDVKM. This CDR3 has 15 amino acids. The CDR3 sequence is CASSLGREVVDRQYF.

This chain links TRBV21-1 with TRBJ1-1. TRBV21-1 is a pseudogene. CDR3 length: 15 amino acids. CDR3 loop: CASSKGRARDTEAFF.

The J gene is TRBJ2-5, the V gene TRBV12-3 or TRBV12-4; TCRdb lists TRBD1, though no DNA is available to test this call. The CDR3 sequence is 15 residues long. The CDR3 loop reads CASSPGAAHFETQYF.

The genes are TRBV28 and TRBJ2-3. The CDR3 sequence is 12 residues long. Germline V gene sequence: CDR1 MDHEN, CDR2 SYDVKM. The CDR3 loop is CASSLGLDTQYF. Variable domain in full (rest from reference TRBV28 and TRBJ2-3): DVKVTQSSRYLVKRTGEKVFLECVQDMDHENMFWYRQDPGLGLRLIYFSYDVKMKEKGDIPEGYSVSREKKERFSLILESASTNQTSMYLCASSLGLDTQYFGPGTRLTVL.

This rearrangement joins TRBV12-3 or TRBV12-4 to TRBJ2-1; TCRdb outputs TRBD1, but without DNA this stays unchecked. The CDR3 is 13 residues long. The CDR3 protein is CASSPNRVHEQFF.

V gene TRBV12-3 or TRBV12-4 combines with J gene TRBJ2-7. This CDR3 contains 12 residues. The CDR3 protein is CASSSLLREQYF.